Sequencing of this T cell receptor beta chain was carried out in a study of blood T cell repertoires in COVID-19. Only in-frame clones appear in the TCRdb table, and some are missing; sequencing was by immunoSEQ multiplex PCR. The table shows about 380,000 clones, with around nine tenths occurring only once. This clone turned up a few times. The sequencing input was PBMCs or T cells enriched from blood (not recorded which). This clonotype was sampled from a woman aged 18-29 years who had recovered from COVID-19.

The CDR3 loop is CASSVAVRGPQEKLFF. The CDR3 DNA reads TGTGCCAGCAGCGTAGCTGTCAGGGGGCCCCAAGAAAAACTGTTTTTT. The chain has TRBV9 and TRBJ1-4; 8 positions match TRBD1. The CDR3 totals 16 residues. CDR1 and CDR2 from the germline V gene are SGDLS and YYNGEE. With V trimmed by 0 bases and J by 8 bases, 9 bases remained unmatched.